A selection of T cell receptor beta chains follows, all from one sample in a study of monozygotic twins with cystic fibrosis. The repertoire was sequenced with immunoSEQ multiplex PCR; TCRdb's copy has only in-frame clones and lacks some. The table lists 29,000 or so clones, 85% of them singletons. The sample was blood. Source of these receptors: a girl aged 2-15 years with cystic fibrosis. Both conserved end residues are trimmed from each CDR3.

J: TRBJ2-2; V: TRBV4-2; CDR3: ASSQDGGGRETGELF
J: TRBJ1-1; V: TRBV11-2; CDR3: ASSLERQGKAF
J: TRBJ1-2; V: TRBV2; CDR3: ASNNRNYGYT
J: TRBJ1-4; V: TRBV6-6; CDR3: ASSYVQGNEKLF
J: TRBJ1-1; V: TRBV5-1; CDR3: ASSSGTGGAAF
J: TRBJ1-1; V: TRBV30; CDR3: AWTSGGWTEAF
J: TRBJ2-3; V: TRBV15; CDR3: ATSRDLHGREADTQY
J: TRBJ1-5; V: TRBV5-1; CDR3: ASSLGVAGNSNQPQH
J: TRBJ2-5; V: TRBV6-6; CDR3: ASSHLAGGRETQY
J: TRBJ1-2; V: TRBV21-1; CDR3: ASTQGYGYT
J: TRBJ1-1; V: TRBV9; CDR3: ASSVVGGEAF
J: TRBJ2-3; V: TRBV30; CDR3: AWSVDADDTQY
J: TRBJ1-2; V: TRBV30; CDR3: AWNWGTPAISNYGYT
J: TRBJ1-5; V: TRBV6-6; CDR3: ASTTDSNQPQH
J: TRBJ2-3; V: TRBV29-1; CDR3: SVGAATDTQY
J: TRBJ1-1; V: TRBV11-3; CDR3: ASSLPTRRNTEAF
J: TRBJ1-1; V: TRBV11-2; CDR3: ASSPTQGMNTEAF